The rows below give T cell receptor beta chains drawn from one sample of a study of cytomegalovirus exposure and HLA in healthy donors. The assay was immunoSEQ multiplex PCR, and TCRdb's table has in-frame clones only and misses some. The sample carries approximately 88,000 clones, roughly three fifths recorded once. Sequencing was carried out using PBMCs. The receptor set was obtained from a man aged 55-75 years in good health and CMV-seronegative. The CDR3 runs from the conserved cysteine through the conserved F or W. A D gene is named only where the DNA matches it firmly. Rows may omit the clone size; those that give it use once, few, many or a size class.

V gene: TRBV25-1
J gene: TRBJ1-1
D gene: NA
clone size: NA
CDR3 DNA: TGTGCCAGCAGTGAATTTAGGGGATACACTGAAGCTTTCTTT
CDR3 protein: CASSEFRGYTEAFF

V gene: TRBV2
J gene: TRBJ2-1
D gene: NA
clone size: NA
CDR3 DNA: TGTGCCAGCAGTGATGGCGGCCTGTACAATGAGCAGTTCTTC
CDR3 protein: CASSDGGLYNEQFF

V gene: TRBV29-1
J gene: TRBJ1-2
D gene: TRBD1
clone size: NA
CDR3 DNA: TGCAGCGTTGCACCCGGACAGGTTAACTATGGCTACACCTTC
CDR3 protein: CSVAPGQVNYGYTF

V gene: TRBV30
J gene: TRBJ2-2
D gene: TRBD2
clone size: NA
CDR3 DNA: TGTGCCTGGAATTTCCTGGGACTAGCGGGAAAGGGGTTGACCGGGGAGCTGTTTTTT
CDR3 protein: CAWNFLGLAGKGLTGELFF

V gene: TRBV5-4
J gene: TRBJ2-3
D gene: TRBD2
clone size: NA
CDR3 DNA: TGTGCCAGCAGCTTGGGCGGGGGGGGCACAGATACGCAGTATTTT
CDR3 protein: CASSLGGGGTDTQYF

V gene: TRBV6-1
J gene: TRBJ2-3
D gene: NA
clone size: NA
CDR3 DNA: TGTGCCAGCAGCAAACCGACTAGTTCTTGGGATACGCAGTATTTT
CDR3 protein: CASSKPTSSWDTQYF

V gene: TRBV27
J gene: TRBJ1-2
D gene: NA
clone size: NA
CDR3 DNA: TGTGCCAGCAGTTTATTGCGCGGAGACTATGGCTACACCTTC
CDR3 protein: CASSLLRGDYGYTF

V gene: TRBV27
J gene: TRBJ1-1
D gene: TRBD1
clone size: NA
CDR3 DNA: TGTGCCAGCAGTTACAGGGGAATGAACACTGAAGCTTTCTTT
CDR3 protein: CASSYRGMNTEAFF

V gene: TRBV7-9
J gene: TRBJ1-4
D gene: NA
clone size: few
CDR3 DNA: TGTGCCAGCAGCGGCCCGACCAGGGGTAATGAAAAACTGTTTTTT
CDR3 protein: CASSGPTRGNEKLFF

V gene: TRBV2
J gene: TRBJ2-1
D gene: TRBD2
clone size: NA
CDR3 DNA: TGTGCCAGTAAGCTCGGGACTAACGCCTACAATGAGCAGTTCTTC
CDR3 protein: CASKLGTNAYNEQFF

V gene: TRBV27
J gene: TRBJ1-1
D gene: NA
clone size: NA
CDR3 DNA: TGTGCCAGCAGTTTATTACTCGGCGGGAACACTGAAGCTTTCTTT
CDR3 protein: CASSLLLGGNTEAFF

V gene: TRBV7-6
J gene: TRBJ2-2
D gene: TRBD1
clone size: few
CDR3 DNA: TGTGCCAGCAGCTGGACAGGGGGAAACACCGGGGAGCTGTTTTTT
CDR3 protein: CASSWTGGNTGELFF

V gene: TRBV18
J gene: TRBJ1-4
D gene: TRBD1
clone size: NA
CDR3 DNA: TGTGCCAGCTCACCAGACAGGGCAACTAATGAAAAACTGTTTTTT
CDR3 protein: CASSPDRATNEKLFF

V gene: TRBV11-2
J gene: TRBJ2-5
D gene: TRBD1
clone size: NA
CDR3 DNA: TGTGCCAGCAGCCAACTCGGGACAGGGGGCGGAGAGACCCAGTACTTC
CDR3 protein: CASSQLGTGGGETQYF

V gene: TRBV28
J gene: TRBJ1-2
D gene: NA
clone size: NA
CDR3 DNA: TGTGCCAGCTTAAACAGAGTAGGCTACACCTTC
CDR3 protein: CASLNRVGYTF

V gene: TRBV5-6
J gene: TRBJ2-3
D gene: TRBD1
clone size: NA
CDR3 DNA: TGTGCCAGCAGCACCGGGACAGGGGGCGCAGATACGCAGTATTTT
CDR3 protein: CASSTGTGGADTQYF

V gene: TRBV5-4
J gene: TRBJ2-3
D gene: TRBD2
clone size: NA
CDR3 DNA: TGTGCCAGCAGCTTGAGGTCTCGCGGGGGGGGCACAGATACGCAGTATTTT
CDR3 protein: CASSLRSRGGGTDTQYF

V gene: TRBV7-8
J gene: TRBJ1-3
D gene: NA
clone size: few
CDR3 DNA: TGTGCCAGCAGCTTAACGGCAGGGCTTTCTGGAAACACCATATATTTT
CDR3 protein: CASSLTAGLSGNTIYF

V gene: TRBV5-4
J gene: TRBJ2-7
D gene: TRBD2
clone size: NA
CDR3 DNA: TGTGCCAGCAGCTTGCCTAGCGGGAGTACCGAGCAGTACTTC
CDR3 protein: CASSLPSGSTEQYF

V gene: TRBV4-1
J gene: TRBJ2-3
D gene: NA
clone size: NA
CDR3 DNA: TGCGCCAGCAGCCAAGACAGTAGCACAGATACGCAGTATTTT
CDR3 protein: CASSQDSSTDTQYF

V gene: TRBV5-1
J gene: TRBJ1-6
D gene: NA
clone size: NA
CDR3 DNA: TGCGCCAGCAGCCCCCTGAGCAGTGGGCCCTATAATTCACCCCTCCACTTT
CDR3 protein: CASSPLSSGPYNSPLHF

V gene: TRBV27
J gene: TRBJ2-7
D gene: TRBD2
clone size: NA
CDR3 DNA: TGTGCCAGCAGTTTTAGGCGGGAGATCAACGAGCAGTACTTC
CDR3 protein: CASSFRREINEQYF

V gene: TRBV5-1
J gene: TRBJ2-5
D gene: TRBD2
clone size: NA
CDR3 DNA: TGCGCCAGCAGCCCCTCGGGCTGGGGGCGGGGGGTCCAGTACTTC
CDR3 protein: CASSPSGWGRGVQYF